This T cell receptor beta chain appears in the sequencing data of a study of blood T cells in healthy people across ages. This clonotype was seen repeatedly, ten times or more. Primers used in a second PCR of roughly 6 to 11 cycles were a sample-barcoded 5' primer and a J-beta primer mix. TCRdb itself ran the 5' RACE reads through MiXCR, one entry per CDR3 protein. Among 1.5 million to 2 million distinct CDR3 sequences, roughly 32% were seen once, and the ten largest hold around 11%. Germline CDR1 and CDR2: MNHEY and SMNVEV (reference sequence). V gave up 5 bases and J gave up 1 base, with 15 bases separating them. The CDR3 covers 15 residues.

The sample taken for sequencing was blood. The sequence came from a woman under 40 in good health. J is TRBJ2-7 and V is TRBV27; D may be TRBD1 (6 bases). The CDR3 nucleotides read TGTGCCAGCAGTCCTTACCGGGACAAGTCCTACGAGCAGTACTTC. This translates into CASSPYRDKSYEQYF.